These 5 T cell receptor beta chains came from one sample sequenced in a study of blood T cell repertoires in COVID-19. The protocol was immunoSEQ multiplex PCR, while the TCRdb copy is restricted to in-frame clones and leaves out a portion. This table has 650,000 to 800,000 clones, about 90% appearing once. Sequencing input: peripheral blood. All receptors derive from a woman in her late teens or twenties with acute or convalescent COVID-19.

The rearrangement uses TRBV7-9 and TRBJ1-2, with D perhaps TRBD1 (6 bases). This CDR3 has 12 residues. The germline gives CDR1 SEHNR, CDR2 FQNEAQ (reference sequence). V dropped 4 bases and J dropped 8 bases, with 11 bases sitting between them. This CDR3 reads CASSYRDSGYTF. The CDR3, as DNA: TGTGCCAGCAGCTACAGGGATTCGGGCTACACCTTC.

The chain carries TRBV4-3 and TRBJ1-1; D is undetermined. The V end lost 0 bases, the J end lost 5 bases, and 16 bases lay between the germline ends. The CDR3 has 16 residues. Germline assignment: CDR1 LGHNA and CDR2 YSLEER. The CDR3 spells CASSQDLGSIGTEAFF. The DNA for the CDR3 is TGCGCCAGCAGCCAAGATTTAGGGAGTATCGGGACTGAAGCTTTCTTT.

This rearrangement joins TRBV29-1 to TRBJ2-3, with 7 positions matching TRBD2. V shed 6 bases and J 1 base; nucleotides not matched to a gene: 4. The CDR3 consists of 13 residues. CDR1 and CDR2 (germline): SQVTM, ANQGSEA. The CDR3 protein is CSVKRGGTDTQYF. For the CDR3, the DNA is TGCAGCGTCAAGCGGGGAGGCACAGATACGCAGTATTTT.

The rearrangement links TRBV2 to TRBJ1-5; TRBD1 is a possible D gene (6 bases). The CDR3 length is 14 residues. The V gene's germline CDR1 is SNHLY and CDR2 FYNNEI. Between the trimmed V and J ends, which lost 4 bases and 7 bases, there was a span of 14 bases. The CDR3 coding sequence is TGTGCCAGCAGTGCCTTGGGGGGGCGGCAGCCCCAGCATTTT. Protein: CASSALGGRQPQHF.

CDR3 nucleotides: TGTGCCAGCAGGCTAGCGGGGGCCTACAATGAGCAGTTCTTC. Translation gives CASRLAGAYNEQFF. The chain links TRBV11-2 to TRBJ2-1; TRBD2 matches 10 bases. V lost 6 bases, J lost 2 bases, and 1 base stayed unmatched. Germline values: CDR1 SGHAT, CDR2 FQNNGV. The CDR3 spans 14 residues.